A single sample gave rise to the 18 T cell receptor beta chains below, sequenced in a study of tumor-infiltrating lymphocytes in primary liver carcinoma. The input was 450 to 500 ng total RNA; TCR beta cDNA was made from it with a constant-region primer. A slightly modified ARM-PCR protocol with three nested multiplex PCR rounds produced these TCR beta libraries. TRBV1-TRBV30 forward primers paired with a C-beta reverse primer were used in the first two PCR rounds, which ran roughly 11 cycles each. TCRdb re-analysed the multiplex PCR reads in MiXCR, keeping a single row per CDR3 protein. The table shows about 75,000 distinct CDR3 sequences, with about 75% occurring only once. Unsorted bulk tissue (roughly 17-32 mg) underwent RNA and DNA co-extraction. Sequenced material: tumor-adjacent normal liver tissue. The receptor source for this set is a man aged 40-50 years with primary liver carcinoma and hepatitis B virus infection.

Notes on this clonotype: A much larger clone lies one base from this, so it may be a read error. V gene TRBV28 combines with J gene TRBJ2-2, with a tentative D call TRBD2 (5 bases). The V and J ends lost 4 bases and 13 bases respectively, with 13 bases between them. The germline V gene encodes CDR1 MDHEN and CDR2 SYDVKM. This CDR3 has 12 amino acids. CDR3 nucleotide sequence: TGTGCCAGCAGTTCCAAGCTGGAGGTGCTGTTTTTT. Translation: CASSSKLEVLFF.

A word on this clonotype: At one boundary the junction diverges from the germline segment, which might be a read error. The J gene is TRBJ2-5, the V gene TRBV14, with 7 nucleotides matching TRBD1. The length of the CDR3 is 16 residues. Germline CDR1 SGHDN, CDR2 FVKESK. CDR3 region: CTSSLPRTGSRETQYF. CDR3 DNA: TGTACCAGCAGCTTACCCAGGACAGGTAGTCGAGAGACCCAGTACTTC.

As to this clonotype: One junction end disagrees with the germline gene, perhaps due to a read error. The genes are TRBV6-1 and TRBJ2-7; D not certain. The CDR3 has 14 amino acids. The germline gives CDR1 MNHNS, CDR2 SASEGT. The DNA of the CDR3 is TGTGACAGCAGTGCTGACACGGTTTGGTACGAGCCGTACTTC. Protein: CDSSADTVWYEPYF.

Concerning this clonotype itself: A read error may be the cause here, since a much bigger clone is one base away. The chain links TRBV4-3 to TRBJ2-3, with TRBD2 matching over 13 bases. CDR3 size: 16 residues. CDR1 LGHNA and CDR2 YSLEER come from the germline V gene. CDR3 residues: CASSQGTSGTIDTQYF. The CDR3 region has the DNA TGCGCCAGCAGCCAGGGGACTAGCGGGACTATAGATACGCAGTATTTC.

Notes on this clonotype: The junction and the germline gene differ at one end; a read error may be behind it. This CDR3 is CASSQDLGGGYEQCF. DNA of the CDR3: TGCGCCAGCAGCCAAGATTTGGGAGGTGGCTATGAGCAGTGTTTC. The chain combines TRBV4-1 with TRBJ2-7; weak D call: TRBD2 (6 bases). Germline CDR1 is MGHRA and CDR2 is YSYEKL. This CDR3 has 15 residues.

Details on this clonotype: The CDR3 ends on some other residue instead of the conserved phenylalanine or tryptophan, so this is likely a read error. This chain joins TRBV10-3 and TRBJ2-7, with D possibly being TRBD1 (6 bases). The germline gives CDR1 ENHRY, CDR2 SYGVKD. V lost 4 bases and J lost 10, with 20 bases in between. The CDR3 totals 14 residues. CDR3 sequence: CAISAEDSRPDQYL. In nucleotides, the CDR3 is TGTGCCATCAGTGCGGAGGACAGTCGGCCCGATCAGTACCTC.

On this clonotype: Because it lacks the conserved phenylalanine or tryptophan at the end, this CDR3 is likely a read error. The chain employs TRBV24-1 and TRBJ1-1; 7 nucleotides match TRBD1. The germline CDR1 and CDR2 sequences are KGHDR and SFDVKD. J lost 2 bases, V lost 8 bases, and 7 bases had no gene match. The CDR3 length is 14 residues. CDR3 in DNA: TGTGCCACCACTCGGGACAGCGTAAACACTGAAGCTTTCATT. It translates to CATTRDSVNTEAFI.

J is TRBJ2-7 and V is TRBV29-1; the D gene is possibly TRBD1 (5 bases). The CDR3 runs to 13 residues. From germline, CDR1 is SQVTM and CDR2 ANQGSEA. CDR3 in amino acids: CRAIGVASYEQYF. The CDR3 DNA is TGCAGGGCTATAGGGGTGGCCTCCTACGAGCAGTACTTC.

The V call is TRBV4-2, the J call TRBJ2-3; 10 bases are a match to TRBD2. The CDR3 is made up of 18 amino acids. CDR1 is LGHNA and CDR2 is YNFKEQ in the germline V gene. V gave up 1 base and J gave up 5 bases; unmatched junction bases: 12. In DNA form, the CDR3 reads TGTGCCAGCAGCCAAGTTGAGGGTGGTAGCGGGGGGATAGATACGCAGTATTTT. Residues: CASSQVEGGSGGIDTQYF.

In regard to this clonotype: At one end, the junction sequence differs from germline, possibly due to a read error. As DNA, the CDR3 is TGTGCCTGCAGTTTAAGGGCGACGGGGCCCTTTAGTGGTTACACCTTC. Its translation: CACSLRATGPFSGYTF. J is TRBJ1-2 and V is TRBV12-3 or TRBV12-4, with D perhaps matching TRBD1 (5 bases). This CDR3 has 16 amino acids.

This chain links TRBV10-3 with TRBJ2-2, with 7 bases matching TRBD1. In germline, CDR1 is ENHRY, CDR2 SYGVKD. The CDR3 is made up of 16 amino acids. Trimming removed 6 bases from V and 1 base from J; junction bases left unmatched: 8. For the CDR3, the DNA is TGTGCCATCAGGGGGACAGAAGACGGGAACACCGGGGAGCTGTTTTTT. This codes for CAIRGTEDGNTGELFF.

Concerning this clonotype: This likely comes from a read error, as the CDR3 has no conserved phenylalanine or tryptophan at its end. The chain recombines TRBV4-3 with TRBJ2-3, with TRBD2 as a possible D gene (5 bases). The CDR3 length is 14 residues. Germline assignment: CDR1 LGHNA and CDR2 YSLEER. The CDR3: CASSQALATNTQYL. CDR3 coding DNA: TGCGCCAGCAGCCAAGCCCTAGCCACAAATACGCAGTATTTG.

Remarks on this clonotype: It may be a read error: a sequence one base away is much more abundant. This chain connects TRBV7-9 to TRBJ2-2, with 9 positions matching TRBD1. Germline V gives CDR1 SEHNR, CDR2 FQNEAQ (reference sequence). The CDR3 spans 13 residues. V lost 7 bases and J lost 6; bases outside the gene matches: 3. The chain's CDR3 is CASIRQGAGELFF. Written as DNA, the CDR3 is TGTGCCAGCATCCGACAGGGGGCCGGGGAGCTGTTTTTT.

This clonotype was observed a few times. The rearrangement links TRBV29-1 to TRBJ2-3, with 10 bases lining up with TRBD2. The CDR3 runs to 14 residues. Germline lookup yields CDR1 SQVTM and CDR2 ANQGSEA. The V gene end was trimmed by 6 bases and the J gene end by 3 bases; junction bases not matched to a gene: 6. The CDR3 here is CSVTLAGVTDTQYF. The CDR3 bases are TGCAGCGTCACTCTAGCGGGAGTAACAGATACGCAGTATTTT.

This clonotype was seen more than once but under ten times. A much larger clonotype is one base distant, so this may be a read error. This chain joins TRBV29-1 and TRBJ2-5, with 13 positions matching TRBD2. The CDR3 loop spans 15 amino acids. CDR1 SQVTM and CDR2 ANQGSEA come from the germline V gene. The CDR3 sequence: CSVRTSGSWAEIQYF. The CDR3 region has the DNA TGCAGCGTTCGGACTAGCGGGAGTTGGGCAGAGATCCAGTACTTC.

This clonotype was seen just once. A junction boundary mismatches the germline segment, possibly from a read error. This chain uses TRBV11-2 with TRBJ2-5; 8 bases are a match to TRBD2. The CDR3 runs to 14 residues. Germline CDR1 is SGHAT and CDR2 is FQNNGV. This CDR3 is CASSSSGGQEAQYF. CDR3 bases: TGTGCCAGCAGCTCCAGCGGGGGACAAGAGGCCCAGTACTTC.

Regarding this clonotype: One end of the junction fails to match germline, which may point to a read error. The CDR3 reads CASNSSGGTQETQYF. As DNA, the CDR3 is TGTGCCAGCAACTCTAGCGGCGGAACTCAAGAGACGCAGTACTTC. V is TRBV11-2 and J is TRBJ2-5, with 7 bases lining up with TRBD2. The CDR3 is 15 amino acids. Germline CDR1 SGHAT, CDR2 FQNNGV.

On this clonotype itself: The junction shows a germline mismatch at one end, possibly a read error. This rearrangement joins TRBV11-2 to TRBJ2-2; D may be TRBD2 (6 bases). The CDR3 has 15 amino acids. The germline V gene has CDR1 SGHAT and CDR2 FQNNGV. CDR3 loop: CASNPRTSHTGGLFF. CDR3 nucleotides: TGTGCCAGCAACCCCCGGACCAGCCACACCGGGGGGCTGTTTTTT.